Detailed here is one TCR beta chain. Germline assignment: CDR1 SSHAT and CDR2 FNYEAQ (reference sequence). This CDR3 is built from 13 residues. Profiled with immunoSEQ multiplex PCR; TCRdb holds only in-frame clones, not every one. The sample carries 75,000 to 95,000 clones, around 89% recorded once. This entry comes from a study of T cell changes during pregnancy in multiple sclerosis. The clonotype comes from a female donor in good health, enrolled as a control in a pregnancy study. This chain joins TRBV7-7 and TRBJ2-3, with a weak D call TRBD2 (5 bases). Sample: peripheral blood, taken in the first trimester of pregnancy. The CDR3 DNA reads as TGTGCTACCCAGAGGGTGGGCACAGATACGCAGTATTTT. This sequence encodes CATQRVGTDTQYF. The entire variable domain, with the rest obtained from reference TRBV7-7 and TRBJ2-3, is as follows: GAGVSQSPRYKVTKRGQDVTLRCDPISSHATLYWYQQALGQGPEFLTYFNYEAQPDKSGLPSDRFSAERPEGSISTLTIQRTEQRDSAMYRCATQRVGTDTQYFGPGTRLTVL.